Below are 30 T cell receptor beta chains sequenced from a single sample in a study of blood T cell repertoires in COVID-19. Assay: immunoSEQ multiplex PCR; the TCRdb copy retains only in-frame clones and omits some. Of some 57,000 clones in the sample, 70% to 90% are singletons; the top ten hold 1%. The sequencing sample was made of peripheral blood. Receptor source: an older man with acute or convalescent COVID-19.

This clone was observed a single time. The chain uses TRBV11-2 and TRBJ2-5; TRBD2 might be the D (5 bases). The CDR3 is 11 residues long. Germline V gene sequence: CDR1 SGHAT, CDR2 FQNNGV. V dropped 5 bases and J dropped 5 bases, with 6 bases sitting between them. For the CDR3, the DNA is TGTGCCAGCAGCCCGGGGGAGACCCAGTACTTC. The encoded protein is CASSPGETQYF.

The chain carries TRBV3-1 (or the pseudogene TRBV3-2) and TRBJ2-3; D may be TRBD2 (7 bases). The V gene's germline CDR1 is LGHDT and CDR2 YNNKEL (reference sequence). The CDR3 totals 16 residues. V was trimmed by 4 bases and J by 0 bases, leaving 14 bases between them. The CDR3 region is CASSLRGAASTDTQYF. The CDR3, as DNA: TGTGCCAGCAGCCTTCGGGGGGCAGCTAGCACAGATACGCAGTATTTT.

This clone was counted a single time. The J gene is TRBJ1-2, the V gene TRBV29-1; 8 nucleotides line up with TRBD1. Germline V gene lookup returns CDR1 SQVTM and CDR2 ANQGSEA. V lost 7 bases, J lost 6 bases, and 7 bases stayed unmatched. The CDR3 loop spans 12 amino acids. CDR3 bases: TGCAGCGCCAACCAGGGGGCCCATGGCTACACCTTC. This gives the protein CSANQGAHGYTF.

The chain uses TRBV3-1 (or the pseudogene TRBV3-2) and TRBJ2-3; D may be TRBD2 (5 bases). From germline, CDR1 is LGHDT and CDR2 YNNKEL (reference sequence). Trimming stripped 6 bases from V and 0 bases from J, with 10 bases between. The CDR3 is 14 residues long. The CDR3 sequence is CASRWSGSTDTQYF. CDR3 sequence (DNA): TGTGCCAGCAGATGGAGCGGAAGCACAGATACGCAGTATTTT.

The rearrangement joins TRBV12-5 to TRBJ2-7; maybe TRBD2 (7 bases). This CDR3 comprises 14 residues. V was shortened by 6 bases and J by 6 bases, with 18 bases between the two germline ends. From germline, CDR1 is LGHNT and CDR2 FRNRAP. CDR3 coding DNA: TGTGCTAGTGGCCCTAGGGGAGGGGGATTCGAGCAGTACTTC. Translated: CASGPRGGGFEQYF. The full variable domain, in which reference TRBV12-5 and TRBJ2-7 provide the parts outside the CDR3, is DARVTQTPRHKVTEMGQEVTMRCQPILGHNTVFWYRQTMMQGLELLAYFRNRAPLDDSGMPKDRFSAEMPDATLATLKIQPSEPRDSAVYFCASGPRGGGFEQYFGPGTRLTVT.

The chain recombines TRBV19 with TRBJ1-4, with D possibly being TRBD1 (6 bases). Per the germline V gene, CDR1 is LNHDA and CDR2 is SQIVND (reference sequence). The CDR3 is 15 amino acids. Deletions cut 7 bases from V and 7 bases from J, with 19 bases between. The CDR3 region is CASTLQRGGGEKLFF. As DNA, the CDR3 is TGTGCCAGTACCTTACAAAGGGGGGGAGGTGAAAAACTGTTTTTT.

This clone has a handful of counts. The rearrangement joins TRBV2 to TRBJ2-3; D perhaps matches TRBD2 (6 bases). Germline V lookup: CDR1 SNHLY, CDR2 FYNNEI. V was cut by 3 bases and J by 2 bases, with 9 bases left in between. The CDR3 has 14 residues. As DNA, the CDR3 is TGTGCCAGCAGTGATACTAGCCCCACAGATACGCAGTATTTT. It translates to CASSDTSPTDTQYF. Drawing the rest from reference TRBV2 and TRBJ2-3, the complete variable domain is EPEVTQTPSHQVTQMGQEVILRCVPISNHLYFYWYRQILGQKVEFLVSFYNNEISEKSEIFDDQFSVERPDGSNFTLKIRSTKLEDSAMYFCASSDTSPTDTQYFGPGTRLTVL.

The V and J genes are TRBV11-3 and TRBJ2-2, with a tentative D call TRBD1 (5 bases). Germline V lookup: CDR1 SGHNT, CDR2 YENEEA. The CDR3 is 13 residues long. Trimming pared 0 bases from V and 8 bases from J, leaving 7 bases between. CDR3 bases: TGTGCCAGCAGCTTAGAAGGGGCAGGGGAGCTGTTTTTT. Protein product: CASSLEGAGELFF.

The gene calls are TRBV5-5 and TRBJ2-5, with no clear D. Germline CDR1 reads SGHKS; CDR2 reads YYEKEE (reference sequence). Between the trimmed V and J ends, which lost 0 bases and 5 bases, there was a span of 17 bases. The CDR3 spans 16 residues. The CDR3 region is CASSLGLRPNGETQYF. The CDR3 DNA sequence: TGTGCCAGCAGCTTGGGGTTGCGACCAAACGGGGAGACCCAGTACTTC.

This clone has just one count. This chain joins TRBV3-1 (or the pseudogene TRBV3-2) and TRBJ1-1; 7 bases fit TRBD1. The CDR3 has 12 amino acids. Germline V lookup: CDR1 LGHDT, CDR2 YNNKEL (reference sequence). J was trimmed by 10 bases and V by 1 base; bases with no gene match: 3. CDR3 nucleotide sequence: TGTGCCAGCAGCCAAGCAGACAGGGCAGCTTTCTTT. The encoded protein is CASSQADRAAFF.

CDR3 protein: CASSLRDRAWETQYF. The CDR3 DNA is TGTGCCAGCTCACTCCGGGACAGGGCCTGGGAGACCCAGTACTTC. The chain joins TRBV18 to TRBJ2-5, with TRBD1 identical over 9 bases. The germline V gene encodes CDR1 KGHSH and CDR2 LQKENI. The CDR3 length is 15 residues. V gave up 4 bases and J gave up 5 bases; unmatched junction bases: 8.

CDR3 sequence: CATSGDRGNQPQHF. For the CDR3, the DNA is TGTGCCACCAGTGGGGACAGGGGGAATCAGCCCCAGCATTTT. This chain joins TRBV24-1 and TRBJ1-5, with 11 nucleotides matching TRBD1. J was trimmed by 4 bases and V by 5 bases; bases with no gene match: 0. CDR3 length: 14 residues. Germline V lookup: CDR1 KGHDR, CDR2 SFDVKD.

The chain carries TRBV2 and TRBJ1-2; D perhaps matches TRBD1 (6 bases). Germline CDR1 SNHLY, CDR2 FYNNEI. This CDR3 is built from 15 residues. V lost 7 bases, J lost 0 bases, and 15 bases lay in between. CDR3 sequence reads: CASNRQVGANYGYTF. DNA for the CDR3: TGTGCCAGCAACCGACAGGTTGGGGCTAACTATGGCTACACCTTC.

CDR3 sequence reads: CASSESGLAAHSYEQYF. CDR3 DNA: TGTGCCAGCAGTGAATCTGGTCTAGCGGCACATTCCTACGAGCAGTACTTC. This chain uses TRBV25-1 with TRBJ2-7; TRBD2 matches at 7 bases. There are 17 residues in the CDR3. Per the germline V gene, CDR1 is MGHDK and CDR2 is SYGVNS. V shed 1 base and J 1 base; nucleotides not matched to a gene: 10.

The chain couples TRBV3-1 (or the pseudogene TRBV3-2) to TRBJ2-5; 8 nucleotides agree with TRBD1. Per the germline V gene, CDR1 is LGHDT and CDR2 is YNNKEL (reference sequence). CDR3 size: 13 residues. V gave up 4 bases and J gave up 4 bases; unmatched junction bases: 2. The DNA of the CDR3 is TGTGCCAGCAGCCCTGACAGGGGAGAGACCCAGTACTTC. This encodes CASSPDRGETQYF.

This chain joins TRBV24-1 and TRBJ2-4, with D perhaps matching TRBD1 (5 bases). CDR3 length: 11 residues. The V end lost 9 bases, the J end lost 9 bases, and 11 bases lay between the germline ends. Germline V lookup: CDR1 KGHDR, CDR2 SFDVKD. CDR3 nucleotide sequence: TGTGCCACCGAAAATAGGGGCATTCAGTACTTC. As protein: CATENRGIQYF.

This chain joins TRBV28 and TRBJ2-2; no reliable D call. The germline V gene encodes CDR1 MDHEN and CDR2 SYDVKM. CDR3 length: 15 residues. V was shortened by 0 bases and J by 2 bases, with 7 bases between the two germline ends. The CDR3 nucleotides read TGTGCCAGCAGTTTATGGGCCCGAAACACCGGGGAGCTGTTTTTT. Translating gives CASSLWARNTGELFF.

This sequence joins TRBV25-1 and TRBJ2-5, with 9 positions matching TRBD2. This CDR3 has 14 residues. The V gene end was trimmed by 9 bases and the J gene end by 1 base; junction bases not matched to a gene: 6. Germline CDR1 MGHDK, CDR2 SYGVNS. The CDR3 here is CASSRAGGQETQYF. CDR3 DNA: TGTGCCAGTTCGAGAGCGGGGGGCCAAGAGACCCAGTACTTC. Full variable domain (rest looked up from reference TRBV25-1 and TRBJ2-5): EADIYQTPRYLVIGTGKKITLECSQTMGHDKMYWYQQDPGMELHLIHYSYGVNSTEKGDLSSESTVSRIRTEHFPLTLESARPSHTSQYLCASSRAGGQETQYFGPGTRLLVL.

The chain joins TRBV25-1 to TRBJ1-2; D gene unclear. This CDR3 has 12 residues. Per germline, CDR1 MGHDK and CDR2 SYGVNS. The V end was cut by 3 bases, the J end by 5 bases, with 7 bases between. The chain's CDR3 is CASSDATYGYTF. The CDR3 coding sequence is TGTGCCAGCAGTGACGCCACTTATGGCTACACCTTC.

The genes are TRBV6-4 and TRBJ2-3; a weak D match, TRBD1 (6 bases). The CDR3 is 15 residues long. CDR1 MRHNA and CDR2 SNTAGT come from the germline V gene. Trimming took 2 bases from V and 2 from J, leaving 11 bases between them. CDR3 in DNA: TGTGCCAGCAGTGACCGGGGACATCTCACAGATACGCAGTATTTT. Residues: CASSDRGHLTDTQYF.

The chain uses TRBV11-3 and TRBJ2-3; the D gene is possibly TRBD1 (5 bases). V lost 1 base and J lost 3, with 14 bases in between. The germline V gene encodes CDR1 SGHNT and CDR2 YENEEA. The CDR3 sequence is 16 residues long. CDR3 nucleotide sequence: TGTGCCAGCAGCTTAGCAGCAGGGATCGGGACAGATACGCAGTATTTT. Its translation is CASSLAAGIGTDTQYF.

This chain uses TRBV14 with TRBJ2-1, with TRBD2 identical over 7 bases. The junction had 12 bases not matched to a gene; V was cut back by 1 base and J by 6 bases. Germline assignment: CDR1 SGHDN and CDR2 FVKESK. The CDR3 extends over 17 amino acids. CDR3 nucleotide sequence: TGTGCCAGCAGCCAAGGGGAGGGAGGGGCTCTATTCAATGAGCAGTTCTTC. Translating gives CASSQGEGGALFNEQFF. The full variable domain, in which reference TRBV14 and TRBJ2-1 provide the parts outside the CDR3, is EAGVTQFPSHSVIEKGQTVTLRCDPISGHDNLYWYRRVMGKEIKFLLHFVKESKQDESGMPNNRFLAERTGGTYSTLKVQPAELEDSGVYFCASSQGEGGALFNEQFFGPGTRLTVL.

The chain is built from TRBV2 and TRBJ2-3; unclear D gene. Trimming stripped 10 bases from V and 6 bases from J, with 11 bases between. The CDR3 has 11 residues. CDR1 is SNHLY and CDR2 is FYNNEI in the germline V gene. The CDR3 reads CATERRDTQYF. DNA for the CDR3: TGTGCCACCGAGCGCCGGGATACGCAGTATTTT.

This clone came up a few times. This chain links TRBV6-6 with TRBJ1-3, with 7 positions matching TRBD1. Unmatched junction bases numbered 7, after V lost 7 bases and J lost 4 bases. Germline V lookup: CDR1 MNHNY, CDR2 SVGAGI (reference sequence). There are 14 residues in the CDR3. The CDR3 loop is CASKSGQRGNTIYF. The CDR3 DNA reads as TGTGCCAGCAAATCGGGACAGAGAGGAAACACCATATATTTT.

The gene calls are TRBV9 and TRBJ2-1; 9 bases map to TRBD2. The CDR3 has 15 residues. The germline V gene encodes CDR1 SGDLS and CDR2 YYNGEE. V gave up 4 bases and J gave up 9 bases; unmatched junction bases: 11. In DNA, the CDR3 is TGTGCCAGCAGCACGTGGGATAGCGGGAGTCCTGAGCAGTTCTTC. Protein sequence: CASSTWDSGSPEQFF.

The chain has TRBV13 and TRBJ1-1; D is undetermined. V was clipped by 7 bases and J by 6 bases, with 15 bases between them. The CDR3 is 13 residues long. From germline, CDR1 is PRHDT and CDR2 FYEKMQ (reference sequence). The CDR3: CASKWPAVAEAFF. The CDR3 DNA sequence: TGTGCCAGCAAGTGGCCGGCGGTCGCTGAAGCTTTCTTT.

The table lists this clone with a count of one. The CDR3 reads CSDSGNTEAFF. The CDR3 region has the DNA TGCAGCGACAGCGGAAACACTGAAGCTTTCTTT. The chain is built from TRBV29-1 and TRBJ1-1; D unclear. V was shortened by 7 bases and J by 2 bases, with 8 bases between the two germline ends. The CDR3 covers 11 residues. The V gene's germline CDR1 is SQVTM and CDR2 ANQGSEA.

This chain connects TRBV6-5 to TRBJ1-5; 8 nucleotides match TRBD1. J gave up 6 bases and V 6 bases, and 10 bases lay outside the gene matches. The CDR3 spans 15 residues. Germline V gene sequence: CDR1 MNHEY, CDR2 SVGAGI. The CDR3 region has the DNA TGTGCCAGCAGACCCGCAGGGGGCGTGGGTCAGCCCCAGCATTTT. Translated, it gives CASRPAGGVGQPQHF.

V is TRBV3-1 (or the pseudogene TRBV3-2) and J is TRBJ2-5, with D possibly matching TRBD2 (5 bases). This CDR3 comprises 14 residues. Germline values: CDR1 LGHDT, CDR2 YNNKEL (reference sequence). V dropped 4 bases and J dropped 2 bases, with 11 bases sitting between them. CDR3 residues: CASSRGLTQETQYF. The CDR3 bases are TGTGCCAGCAGCCGCGGACTTACTCAAGAGACCCAGTACTTC.

V gene TRBV6-5 combines with J gene TRBJ2-7, with 9 nucleotides matching TRBD2. Germline lookup yields CDR1 MNHEY and CDR2 SVGAGI. Trimming removed 3 bases from V and 0 bases from J; junction bases left unmatched: 6. The CDR3 loop spans 16 amino acids. The CDR3 bases are TGTGCCAGCAGTTATCGTAGCGGGGGCCACTCCTACGAGCAGTACTTC. As protein: CASSYRSGGHSYEQYF.